These 14 T cell receptor beta chains share one sample of origin, sequenced in a study of cytomegalovirus exposure and HLA in healthy donors. The PCR made use of 60 Vbeta and 13 Jbeta primers. TCRdb keeps only in-frame clones here, not all; method: immunoSEQ multiplex PCR. Of roughly 130,000 clones in the sample, about 86% are singletons; the top ten hold 0.6% to 0.7%. The sequenced sample consisted of PBMCs. The source of these receptors is a young man in good health and CMV-seronegative.

This chain links TRBV6-4 with TRBJ2-2; the D gene is possibly TRBD2 (5 bases). CDR3 length: 17 residues. CDR1 and CDR2 (germline): MRHNA, SNTAGT. Trimming removed 0 bases at V and 1 base at J, with 12 bases between. CDR3 DNA sequence: TGTGCCAGCAGTGACTCGAGCCGGGGTCTGAACACCGGGGAGCTGTTTTTT. Protein sequence: CASSDSSRGLNTGELFF.

The chain joins TRBV27 to TRBJ2-1; 10 nucleotides align to TRBD1. The junction had 12 bases not matched to a gene; V was cut back by 1 base and J by 6 bases. The CDR3 is made up of 18 amino acids. In germline, CDR1 is MNHEY, CDR2 SMNVEV (reference sequence). CDR3 region: CASSLYPIPGQGSNEQFF. CDR3 in DNA: TGTGCCAGCAGTTTATATCCAATCCCGGGACAGGGGTCCAATGAGCAGTTCTTC.

The CDR3 sequence is CASSLDRGRVEKLFF. The CDR3 region has the DNA TGTGCCAGCAGCTTAGACAGGGGGCGGGTTGAAAAACTGTTTTTT. The chain carries TRBV7-9 and TRBJ1-4, with 9 positions matching TRBD1. The CDR3 contains 15 residues. V shed 1 base and J 7 bases; nucleotides not matched to a gene: 4. CDR1 and CDR2 (germline): SEHNR, FQNEAQ (reference sequence). The whole variable domain, remainder taken from reference TRBV7-9 and TRBJ1-4, is DTGVSQNPRHKITKRGQNVTFRCDPISEHNRLYWYRQTLGQGPEFLTYFQNEAQLEKSRLLSDRFSAERPKGSFSTLEIQRTEQGDSAMYLCASSLDRGRVEKLFFGSGTQLSVL.

This clone was observed once. V gene TRBV2 combines with J gene TRBJ2-7; 7 bases match TRBD1. Germline values: CDR1 SNHLY, CDR2 FYNNEI. This CDR3 has 13 residues. V gave up 3 bases and J gave up 3 bases; unmatched junction bases: 2. For the CDR3, the DNA is TGTGCCAGCAGTGAGGACAGGTACTACGAGCAGTACTTC. Translated: CASSEDRYYEQYF.

The V call is TRBV2, the J call TRBJ1-2; possible D gene TRBD1, 5 bases. The CDR3 runs to 16 residues. Germline assignment: CDR1 SNHLY and CDR2 FYNNEI. V lost 5 bases and J lost 8, with 24 bases in between. In DNA form, the CDR3 reads TGTGCCAGCAGTCCTAACAGGTGGCTTGGACATCTAGGCTACACCTTC. It codes for CASSPNRWLGHLGYTF. The whole variable domain, filled in from reference TRBV2 and TRBJ1-2, reads EPEVTQTPSHQVTQMGQEVILRCVPISNHLYFYWYRQILGQKVEFLVSFYNNEISEKSEIFDDQFSVERPDGSNFTLKIRSTKLEDSAMYFCASSPNRWLGHLGYTFGSGTRLTVV.

This rearrangement joins TRBV11-1 to TRBJ1-2; TRBD1 aligns across 8 bases. The trim removed 4 bases at V and 5 bases at J, leaving 12 bases unmatched. The CDR3 has 16 amino acids. Germline CDR1 reads SGHAT; CDR2 reads FQDESV (reference sequence). The CDR3 sequence is CASSSTGVPTAYGYTF. In DNA form, the CDR3 reads TGTGCCAGCAGCTCGACAGGGGTTCCTACGGCGTATGGCTACACCTTC. Full variable domain (missing parts from reference TRBV11-1 and TRBJ1-2): EAEVAQSPRYKITEKSQAVAFWCDPISGHATLYWYRQILGQGPELLVQFQDESVVDDSQLPKDRFSAERLKGVDSTLKIQPAELGDSAMYLCASSSTGVPTAYGYTFGSGTRLTVV.

V and J are TRBV10-3 and TRBJ1-1; TRBD1 agrees at 9 bases. Germline values: CDR1 ENHRY, CDR2 SYGVKD. CDR3 length: 18 residues. V lost 8 bases to trimming and J lost 6 bases; unmatched junction nucleotides: 22. CDR3 sequence reads: CAIRSYRDRDVLRAEAFF. CDR3 DNA: TGTGCCATCCGGAGTTACCGGGACAGGGATGTGTTAAGGGCTGAAGCTTTCTTT.

This clone has only a few counts. V and J are TRBV5-1 and TRBJ2-1, with TRBD2 as a possible D gene (6 bases). The CDR3 extends over 14 amino acids. Germline V gene lookup returns CDR1 SGHRS and CDR2 YFSETQ. The V and J ends lost 5 bases and 4 bases respectively, with 13 bases between them. CDR3 amino acids: CASSSGGDYNEQFF. In nucleotides, the CDR3 is TGCGCCAGCAGTTCAGGCGGGGATTACAATGAGCAGTTCTTC.

The chain carries TRBV4-1 and TRBJ1-2; a weak D match, TRBD1 (6 bases). This CDR3 has 15 residues. Looked up from germline, CDR1 is MGHRA and CDR2 is YSYEKL. Between the trimmed V and J ends, which lost 4 bases and 8 bases, there was a span of 20 bases. CDR3 residues: CASSPSISGVVGYTF. The CDR3 region has the DNA TGCGCCAGCAGCCCCTCAATATCAGGGGTTGTCGGCTACACCTTC.

The V and J genes are TRBV14 and TRBJ2-7; 7 bases map to TRBD1. The CDR3 totals 14 residues. J lost 5 bases, V lost 2 bases, and 6 bases had no gene match. Germline assignment: CDR1 SGHDN and CDR2 FVKESK. CDR3 sequence: CASSQTQGIHEQYF. Here the CDR3 DNA reads TGTGCCAGCAGCCAAACACAGGGGATCCACGAGCAGTACTTC.

The rearrangement joins TRBV4-1 to TRBJ2-7; the match to TRBD2 covers 8 bases. Germline V lookup: CDR1 MGHRA, CDR2 YSYEKL. The V and J ends lost 0 bases and 0 bases, in that order; junction bases with no gene match: 7. The CDR3 loop spans 17 amino acids. The CDR3 loop reads CASSQERSGGSSYEQYF. In nucleotides, the CDR3 is TGCGCCAGCAGCCAAGAACGAAGCGGGGGCTCCTCCTACGAGCAGTACTTC.

The V and J genes are TRBV9 and TRBJ2-5; D is possibly TRBD1 (6 bases). Trimming left V 0 bases short and J 5 bases short, with 11 bases between. CDR3 length equals 14 residues. Germline lookup yields CDR1 SGDLS and CDR2 YYNGEE. CDR3: CASSVEGGKETQYF. The CDR3 DNA reads TGTGCCAGCAGCGTAGAAGGGGGAAAGGAGACCCAGTACTTC.

This rearrangement joins TRBV11-2 to TRBJ2-5; tentatively, D is TRBD1 (6 bases). V lost 3 bases and J 5 bases, leaving 13 bases between the germline ends. This CDR3 comprises 14 residues. CDR1 is SGHAT and CDR2 is FQNNGV in the germline V gene. CDR3 loop: CASSFDRFGETQYF. The CDR3 coding sequence is TGTGCCAGCAGCTTCGACAGGTTTGGGGAGACCCAGTACTTC.

The V and J genes are TRBV7-2 and TRBJ2-5; D is undetermined. Trimming stripped 5 bases from V and 5 bases from J, with 15 bases between. The CDR3 spans 14 residues. CDR1 and CDR2 from the germline V gene are SGHTA and FQGNSA. The CDR3 nucleotides read TGTGCCAGCAGCCGCCAGTTCTTCACGGAGACCCAGTACTTC. It yields the protein CASSRQFFTETQYF.